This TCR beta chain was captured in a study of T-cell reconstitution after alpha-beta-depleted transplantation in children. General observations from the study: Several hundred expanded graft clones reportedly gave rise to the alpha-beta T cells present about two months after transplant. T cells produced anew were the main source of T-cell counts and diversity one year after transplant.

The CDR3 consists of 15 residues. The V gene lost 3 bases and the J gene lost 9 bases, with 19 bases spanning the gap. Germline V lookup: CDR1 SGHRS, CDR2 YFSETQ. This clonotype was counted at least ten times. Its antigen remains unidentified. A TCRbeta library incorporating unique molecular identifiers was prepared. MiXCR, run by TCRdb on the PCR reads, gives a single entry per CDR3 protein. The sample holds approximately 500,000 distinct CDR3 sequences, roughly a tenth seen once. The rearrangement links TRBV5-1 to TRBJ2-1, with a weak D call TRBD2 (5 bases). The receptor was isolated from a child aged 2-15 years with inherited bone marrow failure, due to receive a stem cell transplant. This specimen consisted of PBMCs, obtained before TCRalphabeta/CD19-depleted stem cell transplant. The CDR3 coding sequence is TGCGCCAGCAGCTATTTGGGGAGCCCCTACGCTGAGCAGTTCTTC. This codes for CASSYLGSPYAEQFF. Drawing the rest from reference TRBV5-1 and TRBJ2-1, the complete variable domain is KAGVTQTPRYLIKTRGQQVTLSCSPISGHRSVSWYQQTPGQGLQFLFEYFSETQRNKGNFPGRFSGRQFSNSRSEMNVSTLELGDSALYLCASSYLGSPYAEQFFGPGTRLTVL.